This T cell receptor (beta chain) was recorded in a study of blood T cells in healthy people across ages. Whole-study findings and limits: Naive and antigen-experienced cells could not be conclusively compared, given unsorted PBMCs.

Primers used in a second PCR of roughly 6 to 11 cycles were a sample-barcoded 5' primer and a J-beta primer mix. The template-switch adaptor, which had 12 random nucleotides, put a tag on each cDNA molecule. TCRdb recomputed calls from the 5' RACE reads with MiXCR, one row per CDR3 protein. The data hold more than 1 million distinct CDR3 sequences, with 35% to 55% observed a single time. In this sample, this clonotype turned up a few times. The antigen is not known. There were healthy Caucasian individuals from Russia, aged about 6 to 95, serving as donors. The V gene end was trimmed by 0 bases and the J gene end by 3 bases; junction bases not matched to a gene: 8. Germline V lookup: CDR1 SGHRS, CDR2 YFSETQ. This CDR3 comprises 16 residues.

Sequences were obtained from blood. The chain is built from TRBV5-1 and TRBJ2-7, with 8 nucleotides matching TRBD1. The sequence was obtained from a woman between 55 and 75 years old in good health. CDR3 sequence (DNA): TGCGCCAGCAGCTTGGCCAAGACAGGGGTGGGCTACGAGCAGTACTTC. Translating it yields CASSLAKTGVGYEQYF.